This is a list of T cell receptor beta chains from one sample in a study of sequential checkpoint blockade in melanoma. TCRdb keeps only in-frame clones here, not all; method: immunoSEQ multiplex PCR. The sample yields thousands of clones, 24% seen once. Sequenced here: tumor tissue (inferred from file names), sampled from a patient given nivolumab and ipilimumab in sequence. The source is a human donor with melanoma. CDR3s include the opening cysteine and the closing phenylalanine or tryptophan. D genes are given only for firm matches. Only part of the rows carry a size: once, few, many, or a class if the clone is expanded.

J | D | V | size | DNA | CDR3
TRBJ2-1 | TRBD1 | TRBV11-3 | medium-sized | TGTGCCAGCAGCTTAGATCTAGGGACAGGCTACAATGAGCAGTTCTTC | CASSLDLGTGYNEQFF
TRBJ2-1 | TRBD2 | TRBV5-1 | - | TGCGCCAGCAGCCCTGGACTAGCGGGGGGCATCTACAATGAGCAGTTCTTC | CASSPGLAGGIYNEQFF
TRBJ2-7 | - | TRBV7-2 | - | TGTGCCAGCAGCTTAGGACATCCCTACGAGCAGTACTTC | CASSLGHPYEQYF
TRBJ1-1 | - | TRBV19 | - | TGTGCCAGTAGTATGGGACGGGGGAAGAACACTGAAGCTTTCTTT | CASSMGRGKNTEAFF
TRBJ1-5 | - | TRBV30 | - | TGTGCCTGGAGGTTGACGGCTAATAGCAATCAGCCCCAGCATTTT | CAWRLTANSNQPQHF
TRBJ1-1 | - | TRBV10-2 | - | TGCGCCAGCAGTGAGTCGGGAGGGAACACTGAAGCTTTCTTT | CASSESGGNTEAFF
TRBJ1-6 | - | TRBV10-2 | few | TGCGCCAGCAGTTACAGGACCCCTGTTGGTTCACCCCTCCACTTT | CASSYRTPVGSPLHF
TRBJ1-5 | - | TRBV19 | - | TGTGCCAGTAGCCTCTTTTACAATCAGCCCCAGCATTTT | CASSLFYNQPQHF
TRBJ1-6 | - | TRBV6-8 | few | TGTGCCAGCAGGTGGGACATGGAGGGATCACCCCTCCACTTT | CASRWDMEGSPLHF
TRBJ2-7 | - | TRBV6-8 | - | TGTGCCAGCAGTCCTACAGGTCCCTACTACGAGCAGTACTTC | CASSPTGPYYEQYF
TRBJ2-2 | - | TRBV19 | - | TGTGCCAGTAGCTACAGAGGAAGGGAGGAGCTGTTTTTT | CASSYRGREELFF
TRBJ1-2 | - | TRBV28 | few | TGTGCCAGCAGTTTGCCGAACTATGGCTACACCTTC | CASSLPNYGYTF
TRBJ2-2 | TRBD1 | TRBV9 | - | TGTGCCAGCAGCGCGACAGGGGGTAATACCGGGGAGCTGTTTTTT | CASSATGGNTGELFF
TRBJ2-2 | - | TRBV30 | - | TGTGCCTGGAGTGTATTAGTAGCCCCAGCCGGGGAGCTGTTTTTT | CAWSVLVAPAGELFF
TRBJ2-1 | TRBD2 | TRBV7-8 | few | TGTGCCAGCAGCTGGCCGCGAGGACTAGCGGGGGGGAATGAGCAGTTCTTC | CASSWPRGLAGGNEQFF
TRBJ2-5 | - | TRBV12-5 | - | TGTGCTAGTGGACCAGAGGGGATTGGGACCCAGTACTTC | CASGPEGIGTQYF
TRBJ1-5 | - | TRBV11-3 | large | TGTGCCAGCAGGTCCAGACAAAATAGCAATCAGCCCCAGCATTTT | CASRSRQNSNQPQHF
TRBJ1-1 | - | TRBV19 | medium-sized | TGTGCCAGTAGTATAGACGCGGGGAACACTGAAGCTTTCTTT | CASSIDAGNTEAFF
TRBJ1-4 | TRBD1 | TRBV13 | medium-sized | TGTGCCAGCAGACAGGGGGCCGGAGAAAAACTGTTTTTT | CASRQGAGEKLFF
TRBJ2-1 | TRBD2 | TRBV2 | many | TGTGCCAGCAGCGGGGGGGCTATGGATGAGCAGTTCTTC | CASSGGAMDEQFF
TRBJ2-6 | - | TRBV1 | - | TGCGCCAGCAGCCAAGATCGGGGCTCTGGGGCCAACGTCCTGACTTTC | CASSQDRGSGANVLTF
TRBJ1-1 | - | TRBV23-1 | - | TGCGCCAGCAGCCCCCGTATGAGCACTGAAGCTTTCTTT | CASSPRMSTEAFF
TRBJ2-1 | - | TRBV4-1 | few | TGCGCCAGCAGCCAAGACAGGGAAAAGCAGTTCTTC | CASSQDREKQFF
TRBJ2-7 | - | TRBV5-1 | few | TGCGCCAGCAACTTTCGGCCGGAATCCTACGAGCAGTACTTC | CASNFRPESYEQYF
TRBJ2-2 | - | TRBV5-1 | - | TGCGCCAGCAGCTTGGGCCAGAGTATGAACACCGGGGAGCTGTTTTTT | CASSLGQSMNTGELFF
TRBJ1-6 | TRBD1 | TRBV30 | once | TGTGCCTGGAGAGGACAGGGGCGATCACCCCTCCACTTT | CAWRGQGRSPLHF
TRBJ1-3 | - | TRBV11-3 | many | TGTGCCAGCAGCTTTATAACCGGGACACGAGTCTCTGGAAACACCATATATTTT | CASSFITGTRVSGNTIYF
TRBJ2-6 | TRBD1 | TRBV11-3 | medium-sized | TGTGCCAGCAGCATCCGACAGGGGCCCTCTGGGGCCAACGTCCTGACTTTC | CASSIRQGPSGANVLTF
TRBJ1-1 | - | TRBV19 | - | TGTGCCAGTAGTATCGTGGTCGGTCGCGCTTTCTTT | CASSIVVGRAFF
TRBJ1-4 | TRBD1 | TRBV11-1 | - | TGTGCCAGCAGCCTACGGACAGGGCCGGAAAAACTGTTTTTT | CASSLRTGPEKLFF
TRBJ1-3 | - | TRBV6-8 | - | TGTGCCAGCCAACCACGGGGTGGAAACACCATATATTTT | CASQPRGGNTIYF
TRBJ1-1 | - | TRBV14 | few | TGTGCCAGCAGCCTCATCGCGGGGAACACTGAAGCTTTCTTT | CASSLIAGNTEAFF
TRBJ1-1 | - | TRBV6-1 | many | TGTGCCAGCAGTGAAGCGGGGGCCCGGGCTGAAGCTTTCTTT | CASSEAGARAEAFF
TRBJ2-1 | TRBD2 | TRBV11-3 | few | TGTGCCAGCAGCGCGGGGACTAGCGGGGGGGCTGGTGAGCAGTTCTTC | CASSAGTSGGAGEQFF
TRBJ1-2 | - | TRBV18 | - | TGTGCCAGCTCACCTACGGCGGGGGCGGGCTACACCTTC | CASSPTAGAGYTF
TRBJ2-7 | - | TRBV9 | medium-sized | TGTGCCAGCAGCGTAGCGGGCGGACACTACGAGCAGTACTTC | CASSVAGGHYEQYF
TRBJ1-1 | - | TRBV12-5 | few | TGTGCCAGCTTCCGGGGGGGGTTTACTGAAGCTTTCTTT | CASFRGGFTEAFF
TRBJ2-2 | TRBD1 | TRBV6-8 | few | TGTGCCAGCAACCGACAGGGGAGCACCGGGGAGCTGTTTTTT | CASNRQGSTGELFF
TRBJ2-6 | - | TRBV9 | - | TGTGCCAGCAGCCTCACTTCGGATGCTGGGGCCAACGTCCTGACTTTC | CASSLTSDAGANVLTF
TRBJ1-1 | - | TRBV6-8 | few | TGTGCCAGCAGTTATTCTCCAGGTATGACTGAAGCTTTCTTT | CASSYSPGMTEAFF
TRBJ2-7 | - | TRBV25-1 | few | TGTGCCAGCAGTGATCAGGGACTCTACGAGCAGTACTTC | CASSDQGLYEQYF
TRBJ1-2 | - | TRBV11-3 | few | TGTGCCAGCAGCCTCCGGGAGGGGGGTCTATATGGCTACACCTTC | CASSLREGGLYGYTF